This passage covers 5 T cell receptor beta chains from one sample sequenced in a study of T cell clusters in autoimmune cytopenias (dated by TCRdb to between 2018 and 2021). Sequencing relied on an Illumina MiSeq. TRB rearrangements were amplified by multiplex PCR using a touch-down protocol with TRB-A and TRB-B primer pools mixed in one tube. TCRdb reprocessed the reads; each CDR3 protein sequence makes one entry, and DNA is unavailable. The sample table records thousands of distinct CDR3 sequences. 15% to 19% of the sample lies in the top ten. For each sample, TRB amplification used approximately 230 ng of peripheral blood genomic DNA, equal to approximately 37,500 genome equivalents. In addition, the sample was reused for a study of T cell repertoires in aging, cancer and after chemotherapy.

Specimen: peripheral blood. The origin of the receptors is a human donor in good health.

This clonotype is medium-sized by frequency. V is TRBV19 and J is TRBJ2-2; TCRdb selects TRBD1, and the lack of DNA leaves this call unchecked. The CDR3 spans 13 residues. Germline V gene lookup returns CDR1 LNHDA and CDR2 SQIVND (reference sequence). CDR3 in amino acids: CASSISGAGELFF.

This clonotype is deemed medium-sized by its frequency. V gene TRBV7-9 combines with J gene TRBJ2-5; the D call from TCRdb, TRBD1, cannot be confirmed without DNA. CDR3 length: 15 residues. The germline gives CDR1 SEHNR, CDR2 FQNEAQ (reference sequence). The CDR3 is CASSKMHQGAETQYF.

This clonotype is labeled medium-sized (0.01 to 0.1%) based on frequency. This chain connects TRBV10-3 to TRBJ1-1; TCRdb proposes TRBD1, but this gene call is untestable without DNA. Germline V gene lookup returns CDR1 ENHRY and CDR2 SYGVKD. This CDR3 spans 15 amino acids. The CDR3: CAISESTGEGTEAFF.

The rearrangement uses TRBV27 and TRBJ1-5; TCRdb lists TRBD1, though no DNA is available to test this call. CDR1 MNHEY and CDR2 SMNVEV come from the germline V gene (reference sequence). The CDR3 is made up of 15 amino acids. The CDR3: CASSSGTGGGQPQHF.

The J gene is TRBJ1-3, the V gene TRBV5-1. The CDR3 totals 14 residues. Germline CDR1 reads SGHRS; CDR2 reads YFSETQ. The chain's CDR3 is CASSLPEPGNTIYF.